These T cell receptor beta chains were read from a single sample in a study of blood T cell repertoires in COVID-19. Assay: immunoSEQ multiplex PCR; the TCRdb copy retains only in-frame clones and omits some. This table has around 260,000 clones, approximately 86% appearing once. The material sequenced was peripheral blood. The receptor set was obtained from a human donor in a cohort sampled during active COVID-19. Both conserved end residues are part of each CDR3. A D gene is named only where the DNA matches it firmly. Size is stated for part of the rows, as once, few or many counts, or as a class when the clone is expanded.

size,D,V,J,CDR3,DNA
once,-,TRBV30,TRBJ2-7,CAWSPPGRVYEQYF,TGTGCCTGGAGTCCCCCGGGGAGAGTCTACGAGCAGTACTTC
-,TRBD1,TRBV28,TRBJ2-7,CASSSGQGKRYF,TGTGCCAGCAGTTCTGGACAGGGAAAACGGTACTTC
-,TRBD2,TRBV28,TRBJ2-5,CASSYPPGLAGDETQYF,TGTGCCAGCAGTTACCCCCCGGGACTAGCGGGAGATGAGACCCAGTACTTC
few,-,TRBV4-1,TRBJ1-1,CASSQGSLRERTGEAFF,TGCGCCAGCAGCCAAGGCTCCTTGAGGGAAAGAACGGGTGAAGCTTTCTTT
few,-,TRBV11-1,TRBJ1-1,CASSFSGVTEAFF,TGTGCCAGCAGCTTCTCAGGGGTGACTGAAGCTTTCTTT
few,-,TRBV30,TRBJ2-7,CASRTGGYEQYF,TGTGCCTCCCGAACCGGGGGCTACGAGCAGTACTTC
-,-,TRBV7-2,TRBJ1-1,CASSLPVNTEAFF,TGTGCCAGCAGCTTACCGGTGAACACTGAAGCTTTCTTT
once,-,TRBV6-2/TRBV6-3,TRBJ2-7,CASSYEGTPTYEQYF,TGTGCCAGCAGTTACGAGGGGACTCCTACCTACGAGCAGTACTTC
-,-,TRBV24-1,TRBJ2-2,CATSDFERDTGELFF,TGTGCCACCAGTGATTTTGAGCGGGACACCGGGGAGCTGTTTTTT
-,-,TRBV19,TRBJ1-5,CATNAGNQPQHF,TGTGCCACGAACGCGGGTAATCAGCCCCAGCATTTT
-,-,TRBV4-3,TRBJ2-7,CASSRNRDISYEQYF,TGCGCCAGCAGCCGGAACCGGGACATTTCCTACGAGCAGTACTTC
-,-,TRBV1,TRBJ1-6,CTSSHSGQKNSPLHF,TGCACCAGCAGTCATTCTGGGCAGAAGAATTCACCCCTCCACTTT
once,-,TRBV7-2,TRBJ1-1,CASSISTENTEAFF,TGTGCCAGCAGCATTAGTACAGAGAACACTGAAGCTTTCTTT
-,-,TRBV5-1,TRBJ1-1,CASSLGLLGMNTEAFF,TGCGCCAGCAGCTTAGGCCTCCTAGGAATGAACACTGAAGCTTTCTTT
-,-,TRBV4-3,TRBJ2-3,CASSEFTGGLSTDTQYF,TGCGCCAGCAGCGAGTTTACCGGGGGACTTAGCACAGATACGCAGTATTTT
-,-,TRBV12-3/TRBV12-4,TRBJ1-2,CASSLNNNYGYTF,TGTGCCAGCAGTTTGAACAATAACTATGGCTACACCTTC
-,-,TRBV12-3/TRBV12-4,TRBJ1-1,CASSFGSNTEAFF,TGTGCCAGCAGTTTTGGCAGTAACACTGAAGCTTTCTTT
-,-,TRBV28,TRBJ2-3,CASSASGSTDTQYF,TGTGCCAGCAGTGCCAGCGGAAGCACAGATACGCAGTATTTT